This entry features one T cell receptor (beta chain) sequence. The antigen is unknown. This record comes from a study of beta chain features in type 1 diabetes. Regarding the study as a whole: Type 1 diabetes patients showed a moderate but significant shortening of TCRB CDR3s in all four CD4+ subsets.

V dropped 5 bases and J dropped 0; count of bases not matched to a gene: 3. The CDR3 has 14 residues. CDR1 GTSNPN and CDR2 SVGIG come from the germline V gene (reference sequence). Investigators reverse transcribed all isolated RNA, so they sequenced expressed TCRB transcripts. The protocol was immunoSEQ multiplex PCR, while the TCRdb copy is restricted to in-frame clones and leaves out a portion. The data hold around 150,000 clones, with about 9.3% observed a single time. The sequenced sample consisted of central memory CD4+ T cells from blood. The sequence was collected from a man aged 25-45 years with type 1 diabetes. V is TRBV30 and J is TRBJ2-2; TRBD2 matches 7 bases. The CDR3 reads CAWGGGPNTGELFF. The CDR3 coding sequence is TGTGCCTGGGGCGGGGGTCCGAACACCGGGGAGCTGTTTTTT.